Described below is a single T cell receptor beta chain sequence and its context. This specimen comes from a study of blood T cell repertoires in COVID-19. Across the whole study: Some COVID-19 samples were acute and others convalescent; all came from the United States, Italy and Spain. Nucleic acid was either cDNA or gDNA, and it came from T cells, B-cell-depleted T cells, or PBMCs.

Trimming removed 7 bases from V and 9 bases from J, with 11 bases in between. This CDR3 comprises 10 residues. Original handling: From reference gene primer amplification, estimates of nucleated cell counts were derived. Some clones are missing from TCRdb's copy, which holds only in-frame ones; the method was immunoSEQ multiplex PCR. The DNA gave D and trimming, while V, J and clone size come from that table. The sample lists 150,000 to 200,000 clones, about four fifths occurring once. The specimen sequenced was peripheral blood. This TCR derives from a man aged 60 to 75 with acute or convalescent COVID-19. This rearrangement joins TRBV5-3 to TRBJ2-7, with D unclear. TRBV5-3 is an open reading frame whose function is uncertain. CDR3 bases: TGTGCCAGAGTGTGGTCCGGGCAGTACTTC. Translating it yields CARVWSGQYF.